This TCR beta chain was found in a study of T cell responses to AZD1222 COVID-19 vaccine. CDR3 size: 11 residues. The V end lost 10 bases, the J end lost 1 base, and 7 bases lay between the germline ends. Germline V gives CDR1 SGHTA, CDR2 FQGNSA. Second doses were pooled across both intervals (about 4 or about 12 weeks). Assay: immunoSEQ multiplex PCR; the TCRdb copy retains only in-frame clones and omits some. The repertoire holds roughly 84,000 clones, roughly 88% seen once, with 12% in the top ten. The V call is TRBV7-2, the J call TRBJ2-5; D is unclear. The sequenced sample was peripheral blood, obtained 28 days after the second AZD1222 dose. This clonotype was sampled from an adult who received the AZD1222 COVID-19 vaccine. CDR3: CATRVQETQYF. CDR3 bases: TGTGCCACTAGGGTCCAAGAGACCCAGTACTTC.